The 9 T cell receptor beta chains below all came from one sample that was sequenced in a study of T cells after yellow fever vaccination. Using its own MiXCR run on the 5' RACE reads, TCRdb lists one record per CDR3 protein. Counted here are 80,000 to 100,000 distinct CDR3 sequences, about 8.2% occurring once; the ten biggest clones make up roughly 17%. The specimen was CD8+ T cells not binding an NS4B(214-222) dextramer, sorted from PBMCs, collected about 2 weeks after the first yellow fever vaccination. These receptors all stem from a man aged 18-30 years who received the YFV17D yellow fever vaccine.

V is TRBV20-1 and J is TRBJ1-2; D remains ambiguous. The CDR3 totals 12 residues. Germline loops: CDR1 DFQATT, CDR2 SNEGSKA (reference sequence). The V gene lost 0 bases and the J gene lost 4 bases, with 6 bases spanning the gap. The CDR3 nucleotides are TGCAGTGCTAGAGATCGGGTCTATGGCTACACCTTC. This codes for CSARDRVYGYTF.

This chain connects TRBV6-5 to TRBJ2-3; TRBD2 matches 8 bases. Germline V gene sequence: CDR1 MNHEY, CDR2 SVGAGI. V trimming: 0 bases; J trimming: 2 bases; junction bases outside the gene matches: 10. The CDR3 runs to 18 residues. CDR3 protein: CASSYSKGSGGTTDTQYF. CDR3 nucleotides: TGTGCCAGCAGTTACTCGAAAGGAAGCGGGGGCACCACAGATACGCAGTATTTT.

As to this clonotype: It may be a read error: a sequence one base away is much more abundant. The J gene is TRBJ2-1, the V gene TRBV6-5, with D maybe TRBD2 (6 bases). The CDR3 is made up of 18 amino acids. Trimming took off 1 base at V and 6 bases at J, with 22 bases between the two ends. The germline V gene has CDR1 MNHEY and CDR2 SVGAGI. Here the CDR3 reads CASSYLFPIRPGGNEQFF. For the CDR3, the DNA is TGTGCCAGCAGTTACTTGTTCCCAATCCGTCCCGGGGGCAATGAGCAGTTCTTC.

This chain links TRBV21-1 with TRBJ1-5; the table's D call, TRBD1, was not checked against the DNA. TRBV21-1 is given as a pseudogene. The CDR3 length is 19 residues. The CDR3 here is CASSVQTGTGILFSQPQHF. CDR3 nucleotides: TGTGCCAGCAGCGTACAAACCGGGACAGGGATCCTGTTCAGCCAGCCCCAGCATTTT.

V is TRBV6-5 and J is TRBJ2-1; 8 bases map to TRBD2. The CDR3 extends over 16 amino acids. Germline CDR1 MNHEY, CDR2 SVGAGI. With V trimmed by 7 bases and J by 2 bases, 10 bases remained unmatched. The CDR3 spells CASNKVSGGPYNEQFF. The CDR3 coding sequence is TGTGCCAGCAACAAGGTTTCGGGGGGGCCCTACAATGAGCAGTTCTTC.

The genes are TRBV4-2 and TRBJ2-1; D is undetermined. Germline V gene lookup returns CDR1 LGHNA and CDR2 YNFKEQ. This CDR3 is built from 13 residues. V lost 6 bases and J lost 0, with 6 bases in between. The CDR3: CASRSDSYNEQFF. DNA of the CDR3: TGTGCCAGCAGGTCTGACTCCTACAATGAGCAGTTCTTC.

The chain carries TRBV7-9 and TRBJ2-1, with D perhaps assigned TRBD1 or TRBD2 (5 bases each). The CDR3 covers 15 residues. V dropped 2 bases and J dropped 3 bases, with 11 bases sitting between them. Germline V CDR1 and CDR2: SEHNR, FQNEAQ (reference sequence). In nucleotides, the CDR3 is TGTGCCAGCAGCTTACGATCTGGGGGCTACAATGAGCAGTTCTTC. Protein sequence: CASSLRSGGYNEQFF.

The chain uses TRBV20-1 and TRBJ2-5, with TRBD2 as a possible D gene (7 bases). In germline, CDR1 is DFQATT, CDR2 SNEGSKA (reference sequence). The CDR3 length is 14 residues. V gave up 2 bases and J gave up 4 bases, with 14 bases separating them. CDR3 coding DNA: TGCAGTGCTAGAAGGCGGGGGCAGGGAGAGACCCAGTACTTC. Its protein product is CSARRRGQGETQYF.

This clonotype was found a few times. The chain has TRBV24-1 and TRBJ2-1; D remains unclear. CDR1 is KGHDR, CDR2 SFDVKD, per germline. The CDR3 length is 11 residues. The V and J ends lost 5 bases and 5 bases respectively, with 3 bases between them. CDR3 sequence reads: CATSANNEQFF. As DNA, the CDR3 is TGTGCCACCAGTGCGAACAATGAGCAGTTCTTC.